This T cell receptor beta chain was identified during a study of human T cells and chemical hapten exposure. Study-wide findings and caveats: In comparison with controls, expanded TCRs gave rise to a significantly larger number of large CDR3 similarity clusters.

This clonotype was counted a few times. Its target is unknown. Time point noted: patch test 3, about 24 weeks after DPC sensitization. Treatment meaning: therapeutic diphenylcyclopropenone sensitization with weekly scalp DPC. In TCRdb, the RACE reads were re-called with MiXCR into one record per CDR3 protein. The sample has 95,000 to 150,000 distinct CDR3 sequences; about 11% are singletons. The CDR3 has 13 residues. Germline assignment: CDR1 SEHNR and CDR2 FQNEAQ (reference sequence). V shed 6 bases and J shed 4 bases, with 11 bases lying between them. The sequences come from whole blood, collected in connection with sensitization to the hapten diphenylcyclopropenone (DPC). The chain recombines TRBV7-9 with TRBJ2-3; possibly TRBD1 for D (5 bases). This TCR was recovered from a woman between 45 and 65 years old with alopecia areata. Some clones in this sample may be carry-over from other donors' samples. The CDR3 sequence: CASSAGFADTQYF. The DNA of the CDR3 is TGTGCCAGCAGTGCAGGGTTCGCAGATACGCAGTATTTT.